The clone carrying this T cell receptor beta chain was recorded many times. Its antigen is currently unknown. This CDR3 contains 13 residues. Germline V gives CDR1 DFQATT, CDR2 SNEGSKA (reference sequence). V lost 6 bases to trimming and J lost 4 bases; unmatched junction nucleotides: 5. The source of the sample is a study of glioma-infiltrating T cells. Study outcomes and limitations: Tissue-blood divergence was below expectation in non-neoplastic patients, above in gliomas.

TCR alpha and beta CDR3 regions were amplified from RNA using iRepertoire nested multiplex PCR. TCRdb recomputed calls from the multiplex PCR reads with MiXCR, one row per CDR3 protein. This table has 100,000 to 150,000 distinct CDR3 sequences, approximately 24% appearing once. Specimen: glioma tissue, nonneoplastic brain tissue, or PBMCs (not recorded which). The genes are TRBV20-1 and TRBJ2-3; TRBD2 matches at 9 bases. The clonotype was recovered from a human donor with low-grade glioma or glioblastoma, undergoing nonglioma brain surgery, or in good health (not recorded which). The CDR3 protein is CSAAAGGADTQYF. CDR3 DNA: TGCAGTGCCGCAGCGGGGGGTGCAGATACGCAGTATTTT.